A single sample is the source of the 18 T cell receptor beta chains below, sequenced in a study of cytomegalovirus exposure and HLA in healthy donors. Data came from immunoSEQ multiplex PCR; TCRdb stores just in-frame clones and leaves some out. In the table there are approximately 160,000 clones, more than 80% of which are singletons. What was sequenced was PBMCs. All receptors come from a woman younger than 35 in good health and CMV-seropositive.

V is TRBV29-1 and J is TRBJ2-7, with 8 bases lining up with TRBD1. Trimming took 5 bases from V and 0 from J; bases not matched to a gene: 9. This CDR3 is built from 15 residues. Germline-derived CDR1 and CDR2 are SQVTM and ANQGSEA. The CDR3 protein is CSVSDRGQSSYEQYF. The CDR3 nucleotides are TGCAGCGTTAGCGACAGGGGACAGAGCTCCTACGAGCAGTACTTC.

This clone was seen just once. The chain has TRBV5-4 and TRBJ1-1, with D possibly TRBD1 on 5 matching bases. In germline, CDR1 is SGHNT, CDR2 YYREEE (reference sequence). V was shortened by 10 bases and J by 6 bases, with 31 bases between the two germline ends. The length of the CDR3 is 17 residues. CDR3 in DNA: TGTGCCTCCCGAGGAGAGCTACATGCCGGGACTGCCCCTGAAGCTTTCTTT. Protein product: CASRGELHAGTAPEAFF.

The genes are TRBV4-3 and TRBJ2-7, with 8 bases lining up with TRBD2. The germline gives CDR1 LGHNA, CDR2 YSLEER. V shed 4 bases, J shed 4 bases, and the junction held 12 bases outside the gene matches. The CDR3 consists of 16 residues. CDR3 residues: CASSLTPGRGTYEQYF. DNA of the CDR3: TGCGCCAGCAGCCTCACGCCCGGGAGGGGAACTTACGAGCAGTACTTC.

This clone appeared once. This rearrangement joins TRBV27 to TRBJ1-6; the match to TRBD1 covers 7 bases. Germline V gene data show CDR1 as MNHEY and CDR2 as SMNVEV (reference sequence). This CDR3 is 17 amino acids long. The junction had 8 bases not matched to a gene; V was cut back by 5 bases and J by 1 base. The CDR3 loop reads CASSVGTVGSYNSPLHF. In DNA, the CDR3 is TGTGCCAGCAGTGTAGGGACAGTAGGGTCCTATAATTCACCCCTCCACTTT.

CDR3 nucleotide sequence: TGTGCCGCGGCCCCCCATGACACTGAAGCTTTCTTT. Translated, it gives CAAAPHDTEAFF. The V and J genes are TRBV18 and TRBJ1-1; D not certain. This CDR3 has 12 amino acids. Germline assignment: CDR1 KGHSH and CDR2 LQKENI. V lost 11 bases, J lost 3 bases, and 13 bases lay in between.

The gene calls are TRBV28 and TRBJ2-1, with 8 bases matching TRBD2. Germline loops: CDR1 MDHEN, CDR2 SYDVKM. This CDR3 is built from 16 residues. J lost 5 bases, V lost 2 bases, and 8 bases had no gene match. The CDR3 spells CASSLVWSGSNNEQFF. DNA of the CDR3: TGTGCCAGCAGTTTAGTCTGGAGCGGGAGCAACAATGAGCAGTTCTTC.

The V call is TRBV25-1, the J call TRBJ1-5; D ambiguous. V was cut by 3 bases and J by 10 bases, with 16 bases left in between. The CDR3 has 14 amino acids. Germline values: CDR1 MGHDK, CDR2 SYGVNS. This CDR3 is CASSDGREVGPQHF. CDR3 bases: TGTGCCAGCAGTGACGGTCGGGAAGTAGGTCCCCAGCATTTT.

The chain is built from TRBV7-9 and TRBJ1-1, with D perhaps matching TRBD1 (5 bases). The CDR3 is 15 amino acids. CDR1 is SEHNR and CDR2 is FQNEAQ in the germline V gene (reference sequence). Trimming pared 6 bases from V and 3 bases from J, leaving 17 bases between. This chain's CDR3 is CASSYGRGLYTEAFF. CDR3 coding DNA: TGTGCCAGCAGTTATGGGCGGGGGTTGTACACTGAAGCTTTCTTT. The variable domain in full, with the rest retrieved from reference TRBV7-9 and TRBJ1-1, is DTGVSQNPRHKITKRGQNVTFRCDPISEHNRLYWYRQTLGQGPEFLTYFQNEAQLEKSRLLSDRFSAERPKGSFSTLEIQRTEQGDSAMYLCASSYGRGLYTEAFFGQGTRLTVV.

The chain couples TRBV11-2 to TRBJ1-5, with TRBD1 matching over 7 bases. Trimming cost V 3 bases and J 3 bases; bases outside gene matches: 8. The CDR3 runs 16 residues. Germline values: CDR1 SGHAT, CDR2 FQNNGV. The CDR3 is CASSLGGTDFNQPQHF. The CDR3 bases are TGTGCCAGCAGCTTGGGCGGGACAGATTTCAATCAGCCCCAGCATTTT.

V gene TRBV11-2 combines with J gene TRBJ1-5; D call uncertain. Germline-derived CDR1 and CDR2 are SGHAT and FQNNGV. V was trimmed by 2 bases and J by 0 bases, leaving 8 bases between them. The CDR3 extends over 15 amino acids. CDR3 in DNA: TGTGCCAGCAGCTTATCAGGCGCTAGCAATCAGCCCCAGCATTTT. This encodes CASSLSGASNQPQHF.

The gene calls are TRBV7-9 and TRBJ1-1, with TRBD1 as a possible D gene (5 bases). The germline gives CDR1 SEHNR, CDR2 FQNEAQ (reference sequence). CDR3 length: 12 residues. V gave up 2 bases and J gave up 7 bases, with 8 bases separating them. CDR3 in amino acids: CASSLRGVEAFF. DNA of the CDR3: TGTGCCAGCAGCTTACGGGGGGTTGAAGCTTTCTTT.

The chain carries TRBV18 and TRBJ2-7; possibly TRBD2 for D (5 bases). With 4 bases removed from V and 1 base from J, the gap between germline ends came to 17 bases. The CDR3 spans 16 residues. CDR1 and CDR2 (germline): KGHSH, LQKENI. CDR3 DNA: TGTGCCAGCTCACTCGGGGTAGGACTGTTGTCCTACGAGCAGTACTTC. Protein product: CASSLGVGLLSYEQYF.

CDR3 sequence: CASSNQGVDNSPLHF. The CDR3 DNA sequence: TGTGCCAGCAGCAATCAGGGGGTCGATAATTCACCCCTCCACTTT. The rearrangement links TRBV21-1 to TRBJ1-6; the table names TRBD1, a call not compared with the DNA. TRBV21-1 is a pseudogene segment. The CDR3 totals 15 residues.

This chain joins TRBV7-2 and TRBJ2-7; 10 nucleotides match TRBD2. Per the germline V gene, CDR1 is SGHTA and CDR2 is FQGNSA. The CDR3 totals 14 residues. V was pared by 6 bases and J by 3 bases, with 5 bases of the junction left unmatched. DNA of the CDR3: TGTGCCAGCAGTACCCTAGCGGGAGACTACGAGCAGTACTTC. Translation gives CASSTLAGDYEQYF.

CDR3 DNA sequence: TGTGCCAGTAGTCTCACCGGCGGAGGCGAGCAGTACTTC. It encodes CASSLTGGGEQYF. The V and J genes are TRBV19 and TRBJ2-7, with D possibly matching TRBD2 (5 bases). The CDR3 sequence is 13 residues long. Germline CDR1 LNHDA, CDR2 SQIVND (reference sequence). The ends were cut back, 5 bases at V and 6 bases at J, with 14 bases in the middle.

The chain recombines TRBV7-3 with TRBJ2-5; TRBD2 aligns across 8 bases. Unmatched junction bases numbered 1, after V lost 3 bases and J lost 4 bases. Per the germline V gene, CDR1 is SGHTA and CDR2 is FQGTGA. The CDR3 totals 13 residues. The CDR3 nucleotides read TGTGCCAGCAGCTTTGGGACTAGAGAGACCCAGTACTTC. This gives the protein CASSFGTRETQYF.

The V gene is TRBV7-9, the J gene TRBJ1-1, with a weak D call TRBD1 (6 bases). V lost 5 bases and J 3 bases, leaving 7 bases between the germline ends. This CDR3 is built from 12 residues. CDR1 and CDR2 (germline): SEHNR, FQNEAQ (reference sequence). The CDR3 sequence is CASSHRDTEAFF. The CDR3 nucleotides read TGTGCCAGCAGCCACAGGGACACTGAAGCTTTCTTT.

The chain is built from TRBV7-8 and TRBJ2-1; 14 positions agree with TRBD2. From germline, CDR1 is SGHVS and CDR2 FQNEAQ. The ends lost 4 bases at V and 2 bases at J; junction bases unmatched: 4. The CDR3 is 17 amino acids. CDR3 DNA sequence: TGTGCCAGCAGCTCCAGACTAGCGGGAGGGCCCTACAATGAGCAGTTCTTC. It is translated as CASSSRLAGGPYNEQFF.